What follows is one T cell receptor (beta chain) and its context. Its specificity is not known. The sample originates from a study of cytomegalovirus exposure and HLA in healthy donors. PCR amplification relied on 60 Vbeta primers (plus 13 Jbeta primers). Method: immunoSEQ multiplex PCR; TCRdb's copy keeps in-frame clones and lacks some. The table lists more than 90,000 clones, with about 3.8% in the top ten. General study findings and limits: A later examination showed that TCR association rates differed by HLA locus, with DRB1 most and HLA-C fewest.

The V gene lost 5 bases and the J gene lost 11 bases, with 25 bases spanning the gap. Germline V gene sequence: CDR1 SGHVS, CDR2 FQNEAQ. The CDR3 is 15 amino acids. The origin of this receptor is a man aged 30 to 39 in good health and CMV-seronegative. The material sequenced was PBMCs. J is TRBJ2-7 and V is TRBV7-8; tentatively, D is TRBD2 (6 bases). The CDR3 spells CASSPRGGSPKSKYF. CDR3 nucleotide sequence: TGTGCCAGCAGCCCCCGGGGAGGCAGTCCTAAATCAAAGTACTTC.